A single sample gave rise to the 6 T cell receptor beta chains below, sequenced in a study of blood T cell repertoires in COVID-19. Clones were read by immunoSEQ multiplex PCR, and TCRdb kept only the in-frame ones, dropping some. Among roughly 26,000 clones, 92% were seen once, and the ten largest hold under 3.5%. Sequenced: peripheral blood. The origin of the receptors is a human donor in a cohort sampled during active COVID-19.

J is TRBJ1-2 and V is TRBV5-4, with 7 bases aligning to TRBD1. The CDR3 spans 15 residues. The trim removed 0 bases at V and 3 bases at J, leaving 5 bases unmatched. In germline, CDR1 is SGHNT, CDR2 YYREEE (reference sequence). CDR3 residues: CASSLGTGGHYGYTF. The CDR3, as DNA: TGTGCCAGCAGCTTGGGGACAGGCGGGCACTATGGCTACACCTTC.

The sample holds one count of this clone. The V call is TRBV28, the J call TRBJ2-3; TRBD2 is a possible D gene (6 bases). Germline CDR1 MDHEN, CDR2 SYDVKM. The CDR3 has 15 residues. Trimming shortened V by 4 bases and J by 9 bases, and 20 bases separated the two germline ends. Written as DNA, the CDR3 is TGTGCCAGCAGTTCTCCCCCTCGGGACTTAAGAACGCAGTATTTT. Protein: CASSSPPRDLRTQYF.

This sequence joins TRBV20-1 and TRBJ2-5; unclear D gene. V shed 3 bases and J shed 5 bases, with 7 bases lying between them. The CDR3 extends over 11 amino acids. The germline gives CDR1 DFQATT, CDR2 SNEGSKA (reference sequence). CDR3 nucleotide sequence: TGCAGTGCTAGCTCCGCGGAGACCCAGTACTTC. Translation: CSASSAETQYF.

The genes are TRBV18 and TRBJ1-5; D is possibly TRBD1 (5 bases). The germline V gene has CDR1 KGHSH and CDR2 LQKENI. Trimming pared 3 bases from V and 6 bases from J, leaving 12 bases between. The CDR3 is 14 residues long. In DNA form, the CDR3 reads TGTGCCAGCTCACCCGCCCTGGGGGGTCAGCCCCAGCATTTT. This translates into CASSPALGGQPQHF.

This clone occurred once. The CDR3 nucleotides are TGTGCCAGCAGCTTAGTTCACAGGTACTACAATCAGCCCCAGCATTTT. Encoded protein: CASSLVHRYYNQPQHF. V and J are TRBV7-2 and TRBJ1-5, with TRBD1 as a possible D gene (5 bases). V dropped 1 base and J dropped 3 bases, with 13 bases sitting between them. The CDR3 extends over 16 amino acids. Germline V CDR1 and CDR2: SGHTA, FQGNSA.

The chain is built from TRBV6-4 and TRBJ2-6, with 10 bases identical to TRBD2. V was pared by 2 bases and J by 0 bases, with 10 bases of the junction left unmatched. The CDR3 consists of 20 residues. Germline values: CDR1 MRHNA, CDR2 SNTAGT. The CDR3 protein is CASSDLLLAGFYSGANVLTF. In nucleotides, the CDR3 is TGTGCCAGCAGTGACCTCCTACTAGCGGGGTTTTACTCTGGGGCCAACGTCCTGACTTTC.